Below, 8 T cell receptor beta chains from the same sample are listed, as sequenced in a study of relationships among human T cell subsets. TCR alpha and beta CDR3s were amplified from mRNA by semiquantitative ARM-PCR. ARM-PCR used tagged nested gene-specific primers, then communal superprimers for exponential amplification. MiXCR was run by TCRdb on the multiplex PCR reads, yielding one entry per CDR3 protein. The sample lists roughly 7,000 distinct CDR3 sequences; around 70% were seen once. Naive plus transitional T cells were isolated with anti-CD45RA microbeads from pooled CD4+ and CD8+ T cells. What was sequenced was naive and transitional (CD45RA+) T cells sorted from blood. The source of these receptors is a man aged 40-49 years in good health.

J is TRBJ2-3 and V is TRBV11-2, with 9 bases aligning to TRBD2. The V gene's germline CDR1 is SGHAT and CDR2 FQNNGV. V shed 0 bases, J shed 2 bases, and the junction held 3 bases outside the gene matches. The CDR3 loop spans 16 amino acids. For the CDR3, the DNA is TGTGCCAGCAGCTTAGATCTAGCGGGGACCACAGATACGCAGTATTTT. This translates into CASSLDLAGTTDTQYF.

This clonotype was picked up one time. The chain recombines TRBV15 with TRBJ1-1; possible D gene TRBD1, 6 bases. Deletions cut 4 bases from V and 5 bases from J, with 8 bases between. CDR1 LNHNV and CDR2 YYDKDF come from the germline V gene (reference sequence). The CDR3 runs 12 residues. The CDR3 region is CATSIQGTEAFF. The DNA for the CDR3 is TGTGCCACCAGCATACAGGGAACTGAAGCTTTCTTT.

The V gene is TRBV29-1, the J gene TRBJ2-7; tentative D call: TRBD1 (5 bases). V lost 0 bases, J lost 7 bases, and 7 bases lay in between. The CDR3 is made up of 11 amino acids. Germline CDR1 SQVTM, CDR2 ANQGSEA. The CDR3 sequence is CSVEEGREQYF. The CDR3 region has the DNA TGCAGCGTTGAAGAGGGGCGGGAGCAGTACTTC.

This rearrangement joins TRBV7-9 to TRBJ2-5, with 8 bases that match TRBD2. The CDR3 consists of 13 residues. The trim removed 8 bases at V and 2 bases at J, leaving 4 bases unmatched. The V gene's germline CDR1 is SEHNR and CDR2 FQNEAQ (reference sequence). This chain's CDR3 is CASRREGQETQYF. As DNA, the CDR3 is TGTGCCAGCCGCCGGGAGGGGCAAGAGACCCAGTACTTC.

This clonotype has just a few counts. V and J are TRBV11-1 and TRBJ2-7; weak D call: TRBD2 (5 bases). The CDR3 sequence is 15 residues long. CDR1 is SGHAT and CDR2 is FQDESV in the germline V gene (reference sequence). The V and J ends lost 5 bases and 0 bases respectively, with 14 bases between them. The CDR3 spells CASSPGLSVSYEQYF. CDR3 DNA sequence: TGTGCCAGCAGCCCCGGACTTTCCGTCTCCTACGAGCAGTACTTC.

V and J are TRBV28 and TRBJ2-1, with TRBD2 identical over 7 bases. The CDR3 length is 13 residues. CDR1 is MDHEN, CDR2 SYDVKM, per germline. With 5 bases clipped from V and 8 bases from J, the junction kept 6 bases outside the gene matches. The CDR3 sequence: CASSMGRADEQFF. The CDR3 DNA reads as TGTGCCAGCAGTATGGGGAGGGCCGATGAGCAGTTCTTC.

V is TRBV2 and J is TRBJ1-5; the match to TRBD1 covers 9 bases. After removal of 11 bases from V and 3 bases from J, the junction contained 5 bases not matched to a gene. The CDR3 sequence is 13 residues long. The V gene's germline CDR1 is SNHLY and CDR2 FYNNEI. CDR3 protein: CACRDRVNQPQHF. CDR3 nucleotide sequence: TGTGCCTGCCGGGACAGGGTCAATCAGCCCCAGCATTTT.

This sequence joins TRBV20-1 and TRBJ2-7; 8 bases match TRBD1. This CDR3 is 15 amino acids long. V dropped 3 bases and J dropped 7; count of bases not matched to a gene: 14. From germline, CDR1 is DFQATT and CDR2 SNEGSKA (reference sequence). CDR3 sequence: CSASYPGQALGEQYF. The CDR3 DNA follows: TGCAGTGCTAGTTACCCGGGACAGGCTCTAGGGGAGCAGTACTTC.